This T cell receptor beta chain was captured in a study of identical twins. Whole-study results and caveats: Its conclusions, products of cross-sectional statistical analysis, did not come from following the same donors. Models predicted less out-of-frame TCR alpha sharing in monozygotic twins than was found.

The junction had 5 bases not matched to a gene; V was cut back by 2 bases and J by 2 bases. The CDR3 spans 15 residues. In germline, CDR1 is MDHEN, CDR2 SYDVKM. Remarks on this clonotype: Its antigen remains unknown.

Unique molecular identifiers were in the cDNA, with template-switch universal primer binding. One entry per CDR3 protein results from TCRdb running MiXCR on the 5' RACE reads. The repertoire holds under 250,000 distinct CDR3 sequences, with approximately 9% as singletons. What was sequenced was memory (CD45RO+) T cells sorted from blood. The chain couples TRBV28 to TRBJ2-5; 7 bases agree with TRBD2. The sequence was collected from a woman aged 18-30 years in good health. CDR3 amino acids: CASSLGLVFQETQYF. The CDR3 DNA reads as TGTGCCAGCAGTTTAGGACTAGTGTTTCAAGAGACCCAGTACTTC.